This TCR beta chain was recorded in a study of shared clonotypes between healthy human individuals. The germline V and J ends were trimmed by 3 bases and 9 bases, with 12 bases remaining between them. The V gene's germline CDR1 is SGHAT and CDR2 FQNNGV. The CDR3 totals 13 residues. Study conclusions and caveats: Relative to clonotypes present in all four donors, those not shared had lower generation probabilities.

It was CD45RO-negative cells, positively selected for CCR7, that made up naive CD8 cells, with terminally differentiated effector memory CD45RA+ cells excluded. Libraries were prepared by immunoSEQ multiplex PCR; TCRdb keeps only in-frame clonotypes and omits some of them. Counted here are 560,000 or so clones, 95% to 97% occurring once; the ten biggest clones make up roughly 0.12%. Turning to this clone: Its specificity is not known.

The TCR comes from a woman in her twenties or thirties in good health. The chain carries TRBV11-2 and TRBJ2-1; D remains ambiguous. The sequenced sample consisted of naive CD8+ T cells sorted from blood. The DNA for the CDR3 is TGTGCCAGCAGCTTCCTCCCCCTCAGTGAGCAGTTCTTC. It yields the protein CASSFLPLSEQFF. The full variable domain, in which reference TRBV11-2 and TRBJ2-1 provide the parts outside the CDR3, is EAGVAQSPRYKIIEKRQSVAFWCNPISGHATLYWYQQILGQGPKLLIQFQNNGVVDDSQLPKDRFSAERLKGVDSTLKIQPAKLEDSAVYLCASSFLPLSEQFFGPGTRLTVL.